This TCR beta chain was recorded in a study of early stage breast cancer tumors. Study in general: Most invasive tumors, about 75% of the 16, were ER+/PR+/HER2-. Among around 12 ER+/PR+/HER2- tumors, eight were ductal, four lobular.

Blood replicates held 0.5 ug DNA, tumor or normal breast roughly 1.5 ug, two each. Only in-frame clones appear in the TCRdb table, and some are missing; sequencing was by immunoSEQ multiplex PCR. The sample consists of 9,500 to 10,000 clones, 64% of them appearing once. The sample was breast tumor tissue. The sequence derives from a person aged 55 to 69 with breast cancer.

CDR3 region: CASSVLGSGDTQYF. The CDR3 region has the DNA TGTGCCAGCAGTGTCCTGGGGAGTGGAGATACGCAGTATTTT. The genes are TRBV2 and TRBJ2-3, with D perhaps TRBD2 (5 bases). The CDR3 contains 14 residues. V was trimmed by 4 bases and J by 5 bases, leaving 13 bases between them. Germline V gene lookup returns CDR1 SNHLY and CDR2 FYNNEI.